This is a list of T cell receptor beta chains from one sample in a study of T cell responses to AZD1222 COVID-19 vaccine. TCRdb's copy holds only in-frame clones and misses some; the assay was immunoSEQ multiplex PCR. The sample lists about 150,000 clones; roughly 90% were seen once. Sequences were derived from peripheral blood, sampled 28 days after the second AZD1222 dose. The receptors originated from an adult who received the AZD1222 COVID-19 vaccine. CDR3s include the opening cysteine and the closing phenylalanine or tryptophan. The D gene is left open where the match is weak. Clone size is shown for a subset of rows, as once, few, many or a class of expanded clone.

clone size | J gene | D gene | V gene | CDR3 DNA | CDR3 protein
once | TRBJ2-7 | TRBD1 | TRBV18 | TGTGCCAGCTCACCACCGGGACAGGGGGTCCCGAGCTCCTACGAGCAGTACTTC | CASSPPGQGVPSSYEQYF
NA | TRBJ1-5 | TRBD1 | TRBV28 | TGTGCCAGCTGGGACAGGGGGCTTGTCGATCAGCCCCAGCATTTT | CASWDRGLVDQPQHF
NA | TRBJ1-2 | NA | TRBV5-1 | TGCGCCAGCAGCTTGACAGGGTTCGATGGCTACACCTTC | CASSLTGFDGYTF
once | TRBJ1-1 | NA | TRBV12-5 | TGTGCTAGTGGTTTCATTCTCGAGGAGGGTCTGATGAACACTGAAGCTTTCTTT | CASGFILEEGLMNTEAFF
NA | TRBJ1-5 | NA | TRBV6-6 | TGTGCCAGCAGCCGCACAGGGAATCAGCCCCAGCATTTT | CASSRTGNQPQHF
once | TRBJ1-2 | NA | TRBV7-9 | TGTGCCAGCAGCTTATCCGGGGGCAATGGCTACACCTTC | CASSLSGGNGYTF
NA | TRBJ1-1 | NA | TRBV5-1 | TGCGCCAGTTCCCCTCGACCAGGGGCCAGAGCTTTCTTT | CASSPRPGARAFF
NA | TRBJ2-1 | NA | TRBV5-4 | TGTGCCAGCGCCCCGGGTAGGACGGGGCCAAGGGAGCAGTTCTTC | CASAPGRTGPREQFF
NA | TRBJ1-2 | NA | TRBV4-2 | TGTGCCAGCAGAAGAACCCAGGGGAGTAATAACTATGGCTACACCTTC | CASRRTQGSNNYGYTF
NA | TRBJ1-6 | NA | TRBV21-1 | TGTGCCAGCCGATTGGCGGGAATGTTGGCTTCACCCCTCCACTTT | CASRLAGMLASPLHF
few | TRBJ1-1 | NA | TRBV7-9 | TGTGCCAGCAGCCGCGGCACCTTGCTAATCTTT | CASSRGTLLIF
NA | TRBJ1-3 | NA | TRBV29-1 | TGCAGCGTTCGAGGGCGGCTTGAAAACACCATATATTTT | CSVRGRLENTIYF
NA | TRBJ2-7 | TRBD1 | TRBV7-8 | TGTGCCAGCAGCCAAGGGACAGGCATCTCCTACGAGCAGTACTTC | CASSQGTGISYEQYF
NA | TRBJ2-7 | TRBD2 | TRBV28 | TGTGCCAGCAGTTCCTCGAACGGCGGGAGGGCATACGAGCAGTACTTC | CASSSSNGGRAYEQYF
NA | TRBJ1-6 | NA | TRBV5-4 | TGTGCCAGCAGCTTGGCGGGGGGCCAAAATTCACCCCTCCACTTT | CASSLAGGQNSPLHF
NA | TRBJ1-5 | NA | TRBV24-1 | TGTGCCACCCCCAAGGGCAATCAGCCCCAGCATTTT | CATPKGNQPQHF
NA | TRBJ2-3 | TRBD1 | TRBV19 | TGTGCCAGTAGTATAGTCCCTGGGACAGGAGGCACAGATACGCAGTATTTT | CASSIVPGTGGTDTQYF
NA | TRBJ2-3 | NA | TRBV15 | TGTGCCAGCGCCCCGGGGACTTCAGCTAGCACAGATACGCAGTATTTT | CASAPGTSASTDTQYF
NA | TRBJ1-2 | NA | TRBV7-9 | TGTGCCAGCAGCTTAGTGGCGGGGGACGAGGATGGCTACACCTTC | CASSLVAGDEDGYTF
NA | TRBJ1-5 | NA | TRBV3-1/TRBV3-2 | TGTGCCAGCAGCCAAGAAGGGAGCAATCAGCCCCAGCATTTT | CASSQEGSNQPQHF
NA | TRBJ1-2 | NA | TRBV6-2/TRBV6-3 | TGTGCCAGCAGTCCCGACATGAACTATGGCTACACCTTC | CASSPDMNYGYTF
NA | TRBJ2-5 | TRBD1 | TRBV29-1 | TGCAGCGTTGAGGAACAGGGGTTTCAAGAGACCCAGTACTTC | CSVEEQGFQETQYF
NA | TRBJ1-2 | NA | TRBV5-4 | TGTGCCAGCAGCTCCGCTCAGACAGCGAACTATGGCTACACCTTC | CASSSAQTANYGYTF
NA | TRBJ1-1 | NA | TRBV12-3/TRBV12-4 | TGTGCCAGCACCCTTAACAGGGACACTGAAGCTTTCTTT | CASTLNRDTEAFF
NA | TRBJ1-3 | NA | TRBV12-3/TRBV12-4 | TGTGCCAGTCGAGGACTCTCTGGAAACACCATATATTTT | CASRGLSGNTIYF
NA | TRBJ1-2 | NA | TRBV2 | TGTGCCTGGTTGGGGGATCCTGTAGGGCTAAGTGGAGGCTACACCTTC | CAWLGDPVGLSGGYTF
once | TRBJ2-2 | TRBD2 | TRBV11-3 | TGTGCCAGCAGCCCCACTAGCGGGAGTGGCGGGGAGCTGTTTTTT | CASSPTSGSGGELFF
NA | TRBJ2-1 | TRBD1 | TRBV27 | TGTGCCAGCAGAGTACAGGGGGCCTACTACAATGAGCAGTTCTTC | CASRVQGAYYNEQFF
NA | TRBJ2-3 | TRBD2 | TRBV2 | TGTGCCAGCAGTCGACGACTAGCGGGCACAGATACGCAGTATTTT | CASSRRLAGTDTQYF
NA | TRBJ1-3 | NA | TRBV5-4 | TGTGCCAGCAGCTTGGGGGGCTCTGGAAACACCATATATTTT | CASSLGGSGNTIYF
NA | TRBJ1-1 | NA | TRBV7-2 | TGTGCCAGCAGCTTACGGGTCAATCCCGTCCCCCCTTTCTTT | CASSLRVNPVPPFF
NA | TRBJ2-7 | NA | TRBV18 | TGTGCCAGCTCCCGCCGGGACAACGAGCAGTACTTC | CASSRRDNEQYF
NA | TRBJ1-1 | NA | TRBV6-5 | TGTGGAGCATCGGGAGGGACGAACACTGAAGCTTTCTTT | CGASGGTNTEAFF
NA | TRBJ2-7 | NA | TRBV5-1 | TGCGCCAGCAGCTTGGCCGACTACTACGAGCAGTACTTC | CASSLADYYEQYF
NA | TRBJ1-5 | NA | TRBV30 | TGTGCCTGGACCCCAGGGTGGAGCAATCAGCCCCAGCATTTT | CAWTPGWSNQPQHF
NA | TRBJ2-7 | TRBD1 | TRBV19 | TGTGCCAGTAGAACAGTCCGGGGACAGGGCTCCTACGAGCAGTACTTC | CASRTVRGQGSYEQYF
once | TRBJ1-2 | NA | TRBV6-2/TRBV6-3 | TGTGCCAGCAGTTACTCCGTGGGTCCCTATGGCTACACCTTC | CASSYSVGPYGYTF
NA | TRBJ1-5 | NA | TRBV27 | TGTGCCAGCAGTCCTTTTTGGGGGGACAATCAGCCCCAGCATTTT | CASSPFWGDNQPQHF
NA | TRBJ1-2 | TRBD1 | TRBV6-5 | TGTGCCAGCAGAGTAGGGCAGGGGGATGGCTACACCTTC | CASRVGQGDGYTF
NA | TRBJ2-3 | NA | TRBV7-8 | TGTGCCAGCAGCTTATTAGGCAGCACAGATACGCAGTATTTT | CASSLLGSTDTQYF
once | TRBJ1-3 | NA | TRBV4-1 | TGCGCCAGCAGGAGAACAGCCATCAACTCTGGAAACACCATATATTTT | CASRRTAINSGNTIYF
NA | TRBJ1-2 | TRBD1 | TRBV29-1 | TGCAGCGTTGACCTCAGACAGGGGGTCGGATATGGCTACACCTTC | CSVDLRQGVGYGYTF
NA | TRBJ2-7 | TRBD2 | TRBV7-2 | TGTGCCAGCAGCGAACTTGGACTAGCGGGAGGTGAGCAGTACTTC | CASSELGLAGGEQYF
NA | TRBJ2-4 | NA | TRBV11-3 | TGTGCCAGCAGCTTACTTAAGCTGGGGGTAGCCAAAAACATTCAGTACTTC | CASSLLKLGVAKNIQYF